The 28 T cell receptor beta chains listed next were all sequenced from one sample in a study of control samples from healthy donors and cancer patients. Assay: immunoSEQ multiplex PCR; the TCRdb copy retains only in-frame clones and omits some. The table lists 20,000 to 25,000 clones, roughly 84% of them singletons, with under 30% in the top ten. The sample taken for sequencing was PBMCs. These receptors were obtained from a man between 60 and 70 years old with head and neck cancer.

V is TRBV15 and J is TRBJ2-3; 7 bases line up with TRBD2. Germline trimming cut 3 bases from V and 1 base from J; bases unmatched to any gene: 19. The CDR3 covers 20 residues. Germline V gene sequence: CDR1 LNHNV, CDR2 YYDKDF (reference sequence). The CDR3 DNA reads as TGTGCCACCAGCAGGGATGGACTAGAAGGGTCGGGTTCGCGCACAGATACGCAGTATTTT. This encodes CATSRDGLEGSGSRTDTQYF.

The CDR3 region is CSASPGRGNEKLFF. The CDR3, as DNA: TGCAGTGCTAGTCCAGGCCGGGGGAATGAAAAACTGTTTTTT. The chain has TRBV20-1 and TRBJ1-4; TRBD1 might be the D (5 bases). Germline assignment: CDR1 DFQATT and CDR2 SNEGSKA (reference sequence). With 3 bases removed from V and 5 bases from J, the gap between germline ends came to 13 bases. The CDR3 loop spans 14 amino acids.

The chain has TRBV5-1 and TRBJ2-1; D possibly corresponds to TRBD2 (6 bases). This CDR3 spans 13 amino acids. Germline V lookup: CDR1 SGHRS, CDR2 YFSETQ. V was trimmed by 4 bases and J by 4 bases, leaving 9 bases between them. CDR3 protein: CASSTGVYNEQFF. CDR3 bases: TGCGCCAGCAGCACGGGAGTTTACAATGAGCAGTTCTTC.

The chain links TRBV19 to TRBJ2-1; 9 nucleotides agree with TRBD2. The V gene end was trimmed by 1 base and the J gene end by 5 bases; junction bases not matched to a gene: 12. Germline V gene data show CDR1 as LNHDA and CDR2 as SQIVND (reference sequence). The CDR3 sequence is 18 residues long. The DNA for the CDR3 is TGTGCCAGTAGTATAGTGGGGGGGGTAGCGGGAGTCAACAATGAGCAGTTCTTC. The encoded protein is CASSIVGGVAGVNNEQFF.

The chain combines TRBV2 with TRBJ1-2; D ambiguous. Germline V CDR1 and CDR2: SNHLY, FYNNEI. Trimming stripped 7 bases from V and 4 bases from J, with 16 bases between. The CDR3 has 14 amino acids. In nucleotides, the CDR3 is TGTGCCAGCAAACCCATGGTTGGGTTCTATGGCTACACCTTC. It codes for CASKPMVGFYGYTF.

The rearrangement links TRBV30 to TRBJ1-4; D not certain. Trimming took 0 bases from V and 8 from J, leaving 10 bases between them. Germline CDR1 is GTSNPN and CDR2 is SVGIG (reference sequence). There are 13 residues in the CDR3. The CDR3: CAWSVGAVEKLFF. The CDR3 DNA reads as TGTGCCTGGAGTGTAGGTGCAGTCGAAAAACTGTTTTTT.

The chain employs TRBV10-3 and TRBJ1-1, with D hard to call. CDR1 ENHRY and CDR2 SYGVKD come from the germline V gene. The CDR3 is 14 amino acids. V lost 2 bases, J lost 5 bases, and 12 bases lay in between. The CDR3 is CAISEGNWGTEAFF. Here the CDR3 DNA reads TGTGCCATCAGTGAGGGGAATTGGGGAACTGAAGCTTTCTTT.

Details on this clone: Other DNA sequences in the sample encode the same CDR3. The chain combines TRBV3-1 (or the pseudogene TRBV3-2) with TRBJ2-3, with D possibly TRBD2 on 5 matching bases. CDR1 is LGHDT, CDR2 YNNKEL, per germline (reference sequence). Trimming stripped 1 base from V and 6 bases from J, with 11 bases between. The CDR3 extends over 14 amino acids. CDR3 loop: CASSQAWSGDTQYF. The CDR3 nucleotides are TGTGCCAGCAGCCAAGCTTGGAGCGGCGATACGCAGTATTTT.

The chain has TRBV19 and TRBJ1-5; 7 bases line up with TRBD1. With 8 bases clipped from V and 5 bases from J, the junction kept 9 bases outside the gene matches. CDR1 and CDR2 (germline): LNHDA, SQIVND (reference sequence). The CDR3 is 14 amino acids. The CDR3 nucleotides are TGTGCCAGTCGGAGGGGGCAGGTGTATCAGCCCCAGCATTTT. As protein: CASRRGQVYQPQHF.

The chain joins TRBV2 to TRBJ2-3; 12 positions match TRBD2. Germline trimming cut 8 bases from V and 5 bases from J; bases unmatched to any gene: 5. The germline CDR1 and CDR2 sequences are SNHLY and FYNNEI. The length of the CDR3 is 14 residues. CDR3 sequence reads: CASLPSGRVDTQYF. Here the CDR3 DNA reads TGTGCCAGCCTCCCTAGCGGGAGGGTAGATACGCAGTATTTT.

The chain joins TRBV5-1 to TRBJ1-1; 10 bases are shared with TRBD1. J gave up 3 bases and V 5 bases, and 4 bases lay outside the gene matches. Germline V CDR1 and CDR2: SGHRS, YFSETQ. The CDR3 extends over 14 amino acids. CDR3 in DNA: TGCGCCAGCAGGAGCGGACAGGGGGACACTGAAGCTTTCTTT. It yields the protein CASRSGQGDTEAFF.

The rearrangement uses TRBV6-6 and TRBJ2-2; possible D gene TRBD1, 5 bases. The germline V and J ends were trimmed by 2 bases and 1 base, with 11 bases remaining between them. The CDR3 is 16 amino acids. Germline CDR1 is MNHNY and CDR2 is SVGAGI (reference sequence). Here the CDR3 DNA reads TGTGCCAGCAGTTACCGCCCAGACAGGAACACCGGGGAGCTGTTTTTT. It yields the protein CASSYRPDRNTGELFF.

This chain joins TRBV4-3 and TRBJ1-2; D remains ambiguous. CDR3 size: 13 residues. V lost 0 bases, J lost 2 bases, and 4 bases lay in between. Germline V CDR1 and CDR2: LGHNA, YSLEER. CDR3 residues: CASSQDRNYGYTF. The CDR3 nucleotides read TGCGCCAGCAGCCAAGACAGAAACTATGGCTACACCTTC.

This clone was seen a few times. J is TRBJ2-5 and V is TRBV30; either TRBD1 or TRBD2 may fit D (5 bases each). Germline CDR1 reads GTSNPN; CDR2 reads SVGIG (reference sequence). The CDR3 length is 14 residues. V was pared by 0 bases and J by 7 bases, with 15 bases between. The CDR3 here is CAWSVLGTLPTQYF. CDR3 DNA sequence: TGTGCCTGGAGTGTACTAGGGACCTTGCCGACCCAGTACTTC. Together with reference TRBV30 and TRBJ2-5, the CDR3 gives the full variable domain: SQTIHQWPATLVQPVGSPLSLECTVEGTSNPNLYWYRQAAGRGLQLLFYSVGIGQISSEVPQNLSASRPQDRQFILSSKKLLLSDSGFYLCAWSVLGTLPTQYFGPGTRLLVL.

This clone was detected once. V and J are TRBV6-6 and TRBJ1-2; D is possibly TRBD1 (5 bases). The CDR3 consists of 14 residues. Trimming cost V 4 bases and J 2 bases, with 11 bases left between them. Germline loops: CDR1 MNHNY, CDR2 SVGAGI (reference sequence). The CDR3 region has the DNA TGTGCCAGCAGTTCCCTGACAGAAAACTATGGCTACACCTTC. Translation: CASSSLTENYGYTF.

The genes are TRBV20-1 and TRBJ2-2; a weak D match, TRBD2 (6 bases). There are 13 residues in the CDR3. Between the trimmed V and J ends, which lost 3 bases and 7 bases, there was a span of 12 bases. Per germline, CDR1 DFQATT and CDR2 SNEGSKA (reference sequence). As DNA, the CDR3 is TGCAGTGCTAGTCATCTAGCGAGCGGGGAGCTGTTTTTT. Its translation is CSASHLASGELFF.

This chain uses TRBV15 with TRBJ2-7; D is undetermined. Germline CDR1 LNHNV, CDR2 YYDKDF (reference sequence). Trimming pared 0 bases from V and 2 bases from J, leaving 8 bases between. The CDR3 consists of 14 residues. CDR3 protein: CATSRDKGPYEQYF. The CDR3 nucleotides are TGTGCCACCAGCAGAGATAAGGGTCCCTACGAGCAGTACTTC.

This chain uses TRBV5-1 with TRBJ2-3; no clear D gene. The CDR3 has 16 residues. V was pared by 4 bases and J by 0 bases, with 15 bases between. CDR1 and CDR2 from the germline V gene are SGHRS and YFSETQ. The CDR3 DNA sequence: TGCGCCAGCAGCGCCGGACCCTTCGGTAGCACAGATACGCAGTATTTT. It yields the protein CASSAGPFGSTDTQYF.

The chain is built from TRBV7-9 and TRBJ1-1; D is uncertain. Trimming shortened V by 5 bases and J by 0 bases, and 1 base separated the two germline ends. Germline V gene lookup returns CDR1 SEHNR and CDR2 FQNEAQ (reference sequence). This CDR3 has 11 residues. The CDR3 nucleotides read TGTGCCAGCAGCATGAACACTGAAGCTTTCTTT. It is translated as CASSMNTEAFF.

The chain links TRBV5-1 to TRBJ2-7, with D perhaps assigned TRBD1 or TRBD2 (5 bases each). Germline loops: CDR1 SGHRS, CDR2 YFSETQ. This CDR3 spans 13 amino acids. V was shortened by 0 bases and J by 6 bases, with 10 bases between the two germline ends. The chain's CDR3 is CASSLELGGEQYF. The CDR3 nucleotides read TGCGCCAGCAGCTTGGAGCTTGGGGGCGAGCAGTACTTC.

The chain recombines TRBV19 with TRBJ1-1, with D perhaps matching TRBD1 (5 bases). There are 17 residues in the CDR3. Germline CDR1 LNHDA, CDR2 SQIVND (reference sequence). The V gene lost 3 bases and the J gene lost 3 bases, with 20 bases spanning the gap. CDR3 residues: CASSMTPPITRDTEAFF. The CDR3 coding sequence is TGTGCCAGTAGTATGACCCCACCGATAACCAGGGACACTGAAGCTTTCTTT. Variable domain in full (rest from reference TRBV19 and TRBJ1-1): DGGITQSPKYLFRKEGQNVTLSCEQNLNHDAMYWYRQDPGQGLRLIYYSQIVNDFQKGDIAEGYSVSREKKESFPLTVTSAQKNPTAFYLCASSMTPPITRDTEAFFGQGTRLTVV.

This rearrangement joins TRBV4-3 to TRBJ2-5; D might be TRBD2 (6 bases). Germline CDR1 reads LGHNA; CDR2 reads YSLEER. The CDR3 has 16 amino acids. Deletions cut 0 bases from V and 1 base from J, with 12 bases between. CDR3 in amino acids: CASSQEWRDIQETQYF. The CDR3 DNA follows: TGCGCCAGCAGCCAAGAATGGAGGGATATCCAAGAGACCCAGTACTTC.

V usage is TRBV10-3 and J usage is TRBJ2-5; D remains ambiguous. The V gene lost 3 bases and the J gene lost 0 bases, with 8 bases spanning the gap. The CDR3 consists of 14 residues. Per the germline V gene, CDR1 is ENHRY and CDR2 is SYGVKD. The CDR3 nucleotides are TGTGCCATCAGTGACCCGGTGGACCAAGAGACCCAGTACTTC. Translated: CAISDPVDQETQYF.

The V call is TRBV2, the J call TRBJ1-3; 10 positions agree with TRBD1. Germline lookup yields CDR1 SNHLY and CDR2 FYNNEI. V lost 8 bases, J lost 4 bases, and 8 bases stayed unmatched. CDR3 length: 15 residues. CDR3 sequence reads: CASGLDRGLGNTIYF. CDR3 DNA sequence: TGTGCCAGCGGACTAGACAGGGGGCTGGGAAACACCATATATTTT.

This clone is a singleton in its sample. The V gene is TRBV25-1, the J gene TRBJ1-1, with 7 bases identical to TRBD1. Germline CDR1 is MGHDK and CDR2 is SYGVNS. This CDR3 region has 14 residues. V was pared by 3 bases and J by 3 bases, with 4 bases of the junction left unmatched. The CDR3 DNA follows: TGTGCCAGCAGTGACACGGGACAGTACACTGAAGCTTTCTTT. This gives the protein CASSDTGQYTEAFF.

This clone has only a few counts. V is TRBV19 and J is TRBJ2-3, with D perhaps matching TRBD1 or TRBD2 (6 bases each). Germline V gene data show CDR1 as LNHDA and CDR2 as SQIVND (reference sequence). This CDR3 comprises 18 residues. V was pared by 1 base and J by 0 bases, with 17 bases between. The chain's CDR3 is CASSIVSMRGASTDTQYF. CDR3 nucleotide sequence: TGTGCCAGTAGTATAGTCTCGATGAGGGGGGCCAGCACAGATACGCAGTATTTT. Looking up the rest from reference TRBV19 and TRBJ2-3 gives the full variable domain: DGGITQSPKYLFRKEGQNVTLSCEQNLNHDAMYWYRQDPGQGLRLIYYSQIVNDFQKGDIAEGYSVSREKKESFPLTVTSAQKNPTAFYLCASSIVSMRGASTDTQYFGPGTRLTVL.

This clone was recorded once. The rearrangement uses TRBV10-1 and TRBJ2-1; 8 nucleotides match TRBD1. Unmatched junction bases numbered 3, after V lost 5 bases and J lost 3 bases. The CDR3 totals 14 residues. Germline values: CDR1 WNHNN, CDR2 SYGVQD (reference sequence). CDR3 loop: CASSQGAGYNEQFF. As DNA, the CDR3 is TGCGCCAGCAGTCAGGGGGCGGGCTACAATGAGCAGTTCTTC.

This sequence joins TRBV2 and TRBJ2-6; 7 bases map to TRBD1. Germline V CDR1 and CDR2: SNHLY, FYNNEI. V shed 4 bases and J 3 bases; nucleotides not matched to a gene: 3. This CDR3 is built from 15 residues. CDR3 loop: CASSGQGVGANVLTF. CDR3 bases: TGTGCCAGCAGTGGGCAGGGGGTTGGGGCCAACGTCCTGACTTTC.